A single sample is the source of the 26 T cell receptor beta chains below, sequenced in a study of cytomegalovirus exposure and HLA in healthy donors. With 60 Vbeta and 13 Jbeta primers, the PCR was carried out. Profiling relied on immunoSEQ multiplex PCR, and the TCRdb table lists in-frame clones only, not all of them. Altogether some 200,000 clones are present, about 80% being singletons, with the ten largest covering under 0.8%. Sequences were obtained from PBMCs. The receptors originated from a boy aged 5 to 17 in good health and CMV-seronegative.

CDR3 sequence (DNA): TGTGCCAGCAGCTTCCAGGTGGGGACAGGGGATCGCGGCTACACCTTC. Encoded protein: CASSFQVGTGDRGYTF. The chain has TRBV5-4 and TRBJ1-2, with 10 nucleotides matching TRBD1. Losses at the gene ends were 2 bases for V and 8 bases for J; bases not matched to a gene: 12. Germline V lookup: CDR1 SGHNT, CDR2 YYREEE (reference sequence). The CDR3 runs 16 residues.

This chain uses TRBV5-1 with TRBJ1-2, with 7 bases that match TRBD1. CDR3 length: 16 residues. Per the germline V gene, CDR1 is SGHRS and CDR2 is YFSETQ. J lost 3 bases, V lost 4 bases, and 12 bases had no gene match. CDR3 residues: CASSGMTNRGHYGYTF. CDR3 nucleotides: TGCGCCAGCAGCGGGATGACAAACAGGGGACACTATGGCTACACCTTC.

The chain links TRBV6-6 to TRBJ2-7, with D perhaps TRBD2 (5 bases). Germline V gene lookup returns CDR1 MNHNY and CDR2 SVGAGI (reference sequence). The CDR3 is 15 amino acids. V was trimmed by 2 bases and J by 2 bases, leaving 13 bases between them. CDR3 nucleotide sequence: TGTGCCAGCAGTTACGCCGCGGGCCCACCCTACGAGCAGTACTTC. Protein sequence: CASSYAAGPPYEQYF.

This chain joins TRBV11-3 and TRBJ2-3; 10 nucleotides match TRBD2. With 5 bases clipped from V and 9 bases from J, the junction kept 11 bases outside the gene matches. The V gene's germline CDR1 is SGHNT and CDR2 YENEEA. The CDR3 is made up of 15 amino acids. CDR3 protein: CASSQRGGPSPTQYF. For the CDR3, the DNA is TGTGCCAGCAGCCAGCGGGGGGGCCCGTCGCCCACGCAGTATTTT.

This CDR3 reads CASSPQGVANTGELFF. The DNA of the CDR3 is TGTGCCAGCAGTCCACAGGGAGTAGCGAACACCGGGGAGCTGTTTTTT. This rearrangement joins TRBV6-6 to TRBJ2-2; TRBD1 is a possible D gene (6 bases). The CDR3 has 16 amino acids. Germline V gene data show CDR1 as MNHNY and CDR2 as SVGAGI (reference sequence). Trimming removed 5 bases at V and 0 bases at J, with 13 bases between.

This chain uses TRBV4-3 with TRBJ2-1; 11 positions match TRBD1. CDR1 and CDR2 from the germline V gene are LGHNA and YSLEER. V dropped 2 bases and J dropped 6; count of bases not matched to a gene: 6. CDR3 size: 16 residues. The CDR3 nucleotides are TGCGCCAGCAGCCAAATATCCGGGACAGGGGGCAATGAGCAGTTCTTC. As protein: CASSQISGTGGNEQFF.

The J gene is TRBJ2-3, the V gene TRBV2; 8 bases agree with TRBD2. Germline lookup yields CDR1 SNHLY and CDR2 FYNNEI. Trimming at V came to 7 bases and at J to 3 bases, leaving 9 bases not matched to a gene. The length of the CDR3 is 15 residues. For the CDR3, the DNA is TGTGCCAGCACGGTACGCGGGGGGACTACAGATACGCAGTATTTT. It encodes CASTVRGGTTDTQYF. Using reference TRBV2 and TRBJ2-3 for the parts outside the CDR3, the full variable domain is EPEVTQTPSHQVTQMGQEVILRCVPISNHLYFYWYRQILGQKVEFLVSFYNNEISEKSEIFDDQFSVERPDGSNFTLKIRSTKLEDSAMYFCASTVRGGTTDTQYFGPGTRLTVL.

The gene calls are TRBV11-2 and TRBJ1-2; the match to TRBD1 covers 7 bases. Germline V gives CDR1 SGHAT, CDR2 FQNNGV. After removal of 3 bases from V and 3 bases from J, the junction contained 10 bases not matched to a gene. This CDR3 is 16 amino acids long. The CDR3 spells CASSFTGESPDYGYTF. The CDR3 DNA sequence: TGTGCCAGCAGCTTTACAGGGGAGTCGCCCGACTATGGCTACACCTTC.

The chain joins TRBV5-1 to TRBJ2-6; 9 bases are shared with TRBD1. The length of the CDR3 is 20 residues. Germline assignment: CDR1 SGHRS and CDR2 YFSETQ. Losses at the gene ends were 3 bases for V and 1 base for J; bases not matched to a gene: 14. This CDR3 reads CASSSLAAPGQGSGANVLTF. The CDR3 DNA sequence: TGCGCCAGCAGCTCTTTGGCCGCCCCGGGACAGGGATCTGGGGCCAACGTCCTGACTTTC.

The rearrangement joins TRBV7-9 to TRBJ1-1; 7 nucleotides agree with TRBD1. CDR3 length: 15 residues. The trim removed 5 bases at V and 6 bases at J, leaving 12 bases unmatched. CDR1 is SEHNR, CDR2 FQNEAQ, per germline (reference sequence). The CDR3 sequence: CASSPLQGKGAEAFF. CDR3 nucleotide sequence: TGTGCCAGCAGCCCTTTACAGGGGAAGGGGGCTGAAGCTTTCTTT.

The rearrangement links TRBV5-6 to TRBJ1-2; no reliable D call. The CDR3 totals 15 residues. Trimming stripped 4 bases from V and 5 bases from J, with 18 bases between. Looked up from germline, CDR1 is SGHDT and CDR2 is YYEEEE. The DNA for the CDR3 is TGTGCCAGCAGCACGAGACCCGACATTGGGTATGGCTACACCTTC. Translated: CASSTRPDIGYGYTF.

This chain links TRBV4-3 with TRBJ2-7, with D maybe TRBD1 (6 bases). The germline V and J ends were trimmed by 1 base and 3 bases, with 16 bases remaining between them. The germline V gene encodes CDR1 LGHNA and CDR2 YSLEER. The CDR3 length is 16 residues. This CDR3 is CASSQGQQGDGYEQYF. The CDR3 nucleotides read TGCGCCAGCAGCCAAGGCCAACAGGGAGATGGCTACGAGCAGTACTTC.

The CDR3, as DNA: TGTGCCAGCAGGCCCGGGGGGGAGACCCAGTACTTC. Residues: CASRPGGETQYF. The V and J genes are TRBV7-9 and TRBJ2-5; TRBD2 aligns across 7 bases. V shed 6 bases and J 5 bases; nucleotides not matched to a gene: 3. Germline assignment: CDR1 SEHNR and CDR2 FQNEAQ (reference sequence). This CDR3 has 12 residues.

This chain uses TRBV2 with TRBJ1-2; 9 bases are a match to TRBD1. The ends lost 5 bases at V and 7 bases at J; junction bases unmatched: 8. In germline, CDR1 is SNHLY, CDR2 FYNNEI. The CDR3 is made up of 14 amino acids. Here the CDR3 DNA reads TGTGCCAGCAGTAGCAACAGGGGGCTCGGTGGCTACACCTTC. This sequence encodes CASSSNRGLGGYTF.

This chain links TRBV5-4 with TRBJ1-4; a weak D match, TRBD1 (5 bases). Between the trimmed V and J ends, which lost 1 base and 0 bases, there was a span of 7 bases. This CDR3 is built from 15 residues. In germline, CDR1 is SGHNT, CDR2 YYREEE (reference sequence). The CDR3 DNA is TGTGCCAGCAGCTTGCGGACATCAACTAATGAAAAACTGTTTTTT. It is translated as CASSLRTSTNEKLFF.

The V and J genes are TRBV5-6 and TRBJ1-2, with D uncertain. The germline V gene encodes CDR1 SGHDT and CDR2 YYEEEE. Deletions cut 2 bases from V and 4 bases from J, with 9 bases between. The CDR3 consists of 13 residues. Here the CDR3 DNA reads TGTGCCAGCAGCTTTGGAGCTTCCTATGGCTACACCTTC. It encodes CASSFGASYGYTF. The variable domain in full, completed from reference TRBV5-6 and TRBJ1-2, reads DAGVTQSPTHLIKTRGQQVTLRCSPKSGHDTVSWYQQALGQGPQFIFQYYEEEERQRGNFPDRFSGHQFPNYSSELNVNALLLGDSALYLCASSFGASYGYTFGSGTRLTVV.

The chain combines TRBV7-2 with TRBJ2-5; 7 bases fit TRBD2. Germline values: CDR1 SGHTA, CDR2 FQGNSA. V trimming: 5 bases; J trimming: 7 bases; junction bases outside the gene matches: 7. CDR3 length: 13 residues. The CDR3 reads CASSPSSGGTQYF. The CDR3 DNA sequence: TGTGCCAGCAGCCCCAGCTCGGGGGGGACCCAGTACTTC.

CDR3 protein: CASSLVTGTGGRFEAFF. The DNA of the CDR3 is TGTGCCAGCAGCTTAGTAACCGGGACAGGGGGAAGATTTGAAGCTTTCTTT. This rearrangement joins TRBV11-2 to TRBJ1-1; TRBD1 aligns across 11 bases. CDR3 size: 17 residues. Germline V gene data show CDR1 as SGHAT and CDR2 as FQNNGV. Losses at the gene ends were 1 base for V and 7 bases for J; bases not matched to a gene: 11.

The chain combines TRBV6-1 with TRBJ2-5; weak D call: TRBD1 (5 bases). CDR3 length: 16 amino acids. Germline V gene lookup returns CDR1 MNHNS and CDR2 SASEGT. Trimming pared 2 bases from V and 3 bases from J, leaving 16 bases between. CDR3 sequence: CASSELGRSMKETQYF. The CDR3 DNA follows: TGTGCCAGCAGTGAACTGGGGCGATCCATGAAAGAGACCCAGTACTTC.

In its sample, this clone was seen once. CDR3 loop: CAWSAPLAGETQYF. DNA for the CDR3: TGTGCCTGGAGTGCACCGCTAGCGGGGGAGACCCAGTACTTC. The chain carries TRBV30 and TRBJ2-5; 9 bases match TRBD2. The CDR3 covers 14 residues. The J segment lost 5 bases and the V segment lost 1 base, leaving 5 bases of the junction unmatched. The germline V gene has CDR1 GTSNPN and CDR2 SVGIG (reference sequence).

The chain recombines TRBV14 with TRBJ2-7; D might be TRBD1 (5 bases). The germline V gene encodes CDR1 SGHDN and CDR2 FVKESK. This CDR3 spans 17 amino acids. Deletions cut 1 base from V and 3 bases from J, with 19 bases between. CDR3 bases: TGTGCCAGCAGCCAAGTTTCAGGGTTCGGTTTAGGCTACGAGCAGTACTTC. Its protein product is CASSQVSGFGLGYEQYF.

This chain connects TRBV7-2 to TRBJ1-2, with no clear D. V lost 9 bases to trimming and J lost 4 bases, with 24 bases between them. There are 16 residues in the CDR3. Germline V gene sequence: CDR1 SGHTA, CDR2 FQGNSA. This CDR3 reads CASSAQDMGRLYGYTF. The CDR3 DNA sequence: TGTGCCAGTAGCGCTCAGGATATGGGCAGGCTCTATGGCTACACCTTC.

The chain joins TRBV9 to TRBJ1-2; D is undetermined. Trimming stripped 0 bases from V and 4 bases from J, with 16 bases between. In germline, CDR1 is SGDLS, CDR2 YYNGEE. The CDR3 is 16 residues long. CDR3 sequence (DNA): TGTGCCAGCAGCGTAGATGGTCCGGGCGGGAGCTATGGCTACACCTTC. Protein: CASSVDGPGGSYGYTF.

The chain combines TRBV11-2 with TRBJ2-1, with 10 nucleotides matching TRBD2. Germline V gene lookup returns CDR1 SGHAT and CDR2 FQNNGV. CDR3 length equals 16 residues. Unmatched junction bases numbered 8, after V lost 4 bases and J lost 5 bases. The chain's CDR3 is CASSWPLAGENNEQFF. CDR3 bases: TGTGCCAGCAGCTGGCCTCTAGCGGGAGAAAACAATGAGCAGTTCTTC.

V gene TRBV7-8 combines with J gene TRBJ2-3; tentative D call: TRBD2 (7 bases). V was clipped by 3 bases and J by 3 bases, with 13 bases between them. The germline V gene encodes CDR1 SGHVS and CDR2 FQNEAQ. The CDR3 is 15 amino acids. In DNA, the CDR3 is TGTGCCAGCAGCTTTGGGGGGGGGCGGACAGATACGCAGTATTTT. This sequence encodes CASSFGGGRTDTQYF.

The chain joins TRBV27 to TRBJ2-7; no clear D gene. This CDR3 has 11 residues. V gave up 4 bases and J gave up 3 bases, with 4 bases separating them. Germline V CDR1 and CDR2: MNHEY, SMNVEV (reference sequence). The CDR3 nucleotides read TGTGCCAGCAGTTCTAACTACGAGCAGTACTTC. Translation gives CASSSNYEQYF.